The 23 T cell receptor beta chains presented below share a single source sample, sequenced in a study of graft-versus-host responses after intestinal transplantation (TCRdb year 2021). The time point label, as the study defines it: cells obtained before transplantation from donor or recipient. The method behind the library was the immunoSEQ multiplex PCR assay. TCRdb's version of the immuneACCESS table is confined to in-frame rearrangements and falls short of the full clone set. An unresolved V gene accounts for under half of the shortfall where checked; the remainder is of unknown origin. The table for this sample lists 20,000 to 25,000 clones; about 57% of them were counted only once. Of the sample, over 0.9% falls within the top ten clones. The source material was alloreactive CD4+ T cells from a mixed lymphocyte reaction culture, sampled before intestinal transplant. The cell subset or site label corresponds to: CFSE-low proliferating T cells sorted from approximately 6-day pre-transplant mixed lymphocyte reaction (GvH or HvG direction). The receptors shown here come from a human patient who received an intestinal transplant.

This chain uses TRBV18 with TRBJ2-5; 8 bases map to TRBD1. The end of the DNA is better explained by TRBJ2-7, so the J call may be wrong. This CDR3 has 16 residues. The germline gives CDR1 KGHSH, CDR2 LQKENI. In DNA form, the CDR3 reads TGTGCCAGCTCACCATTTGGGACAGGCCTCTCCTACGAGCAGTACTTC. It yields the protein CASSPFGTGLSYEQYF.

This clone was counted a few times. The chain carries TRBV5-5 and TRBJ2-5, with D perhaps TRBD1 (5 bases). The length of the CDR3 is 15 residues. The germline V gene has CDR1 SGHKS and CDR2 YYEKEE (reference sequence). Trimming stripped 2 bases from V and 4 bases from J, with 15 bases between. The CDR3 DNA is TGTGCCAGCAGCTTCCTCCAGGGTAGGTCAGAGACCCAGTACTTC. The encoded protein is CASSFLQGRSETQYF.

The V gene is TRBV4-2, the J gene TRBJ2-7, with 9 positions matching TRBD2. The V segment lost 2 bases and the J segment 3 bases; nucleotides outside the gene matches: 8. CDR3 size: 16 residues. Germline V gene data show CDR1 as LGHNA and CDR2 as YNFKEQ. CDR3 DNA sequence: TGTGCCAGCAGCCAACCCGTACTAGCGGGTGTCTACGAGCAGTACTTC. This codes for CASSQPVLAGVYEQYF.

The V call is TRBV28, the J call TRBJ2-2; TRBD1 is a possible D gene (6 bases). Germline CDR1 MDHEN, CDR2 SYDVKM. V lost 5 bases, J lost 4 bases, and 14 bases lay in between. There are 15 residues in the CDR3. The CDR3 sequence is CASSPSGAGTGELFF. The CDR3 coding sequence is TGTGCCAGCAGTCCCTCAGGGGCGGGCACCGGGGAGCTGTTTTTT.

This sequence joins TRBV7-3 and TRBJ2-1; tentatively, D is TRBD1 (6 bases). In germline, CDR1 is SGHTA, CDR2 FQGTGA. The V gene lost 3 bases and the J gene lost 9 bases, with 15 bases spanning the gap. This CDR3 is built from 14 residues. DNA for the CDR3: TGTGCCAGCAGCTTGGGGTCAGGGGTCAGTGAGCAGTTCTTC. This gives the protein CASSLGSGVSEQFF.

Only a few counts were recorded for this clone. V usage is TRBV28 and J usage is TRBJ1-1; 10 bases align to TRBD1. CDR3 length: 12 amino acids. J lost 9 bases, V lost 8 bases, and 6 bases had no gene match. Germline values: CDR1 MDHEN, CDR2 SYDVKM. CDR3 sequence (DNA): TGTGCCAGCCGCCGACAGGGGGCGCAAGCTTTCTTT. This codes for CASRRQGAQAFF.

This clone was seen only a few times. The chain uses TRBV5-6 and TRBJ1-2; 9 bases are shared with TRBD1. V lost 3 bases and J lost 8; bases outside the gene matches: 8. The germline gives CDR1 SGHDT, CDR2 YYEEEE. The length of the CDR3 is 14 residues. Written as DNA, the CDR3 is TGTGCCAGCAGCTACAACAGGGGGCAAACAGGCTACACCTTC. Its protein is CASSYNRGQTGYTF.

This clone was recorded a few times. The chain is built from TRBV29-1 and TRBJ2-6; D call uncertain. V lost 3 bases, J lost 2 bases, and 8 bases lay in between. The CDR3 has 14 residues. Looked up from germline, CDR1 is SQVTM and CDR2 is ANQGSEA. The CDR3 sequence is CSVDQEAGANVLTF. The CDR3 DNA reads TGCAGCGTTGATCAGGAAGCTGGGGCCAACGTCCTGACTTTC.

This sequence joins TRBV11-2 and TRBJ1-1; D possibly corresponds to TRBD1 (6 bases). Between the trimmed V and J ends, which lost 5 bases and 0 bases, there was a span of 16 bases. Germline CDR1 SGHAT, CDR2 FQNNGV. The CDR3 extends over 16 amino acids. The CDR3 bases are TGTGCCAGCAGCCCCCAGGGGCGGCCCATGAACACTGAAGCTTTCTTT. This sequence encodes CASSPQGRPMNTEAFF.

The CDR3, as DNA: TGTGCCAGCAAAACAAACAGGGATAATCTGTTCTTC. Encoded protein: CASKTNRDNLFF. This chain joins TRBV6-6 and TRBJ2-1, with D tentatively TRBD1 (6 bases). The CDR3 has 12 residues. CDR1 is MNHNY and CDR2 is SVGAGI in the germline V gene (reference sequence). Trimming took 7 bases from V and 15 from J, leaving 19 bases between them.

A single count supports this clone. The V call is TRBV5-6, the J call TRBJ1-1; 7 bases map to TRBD1. The CDR3 sequence is 15 residues long. Germline CDR1 and CDR2: SGHDT and YYEEEE. J lost 1 base, V lost 5 bases, and 8 bases had no gene match. In DNA form, the CDR3 reads TGTGCCAGCAGGGGTCACAGGGGAAGGAACACTGAAGCTTTCTTT. This translates into CASRGHRGRNTEAFF. The complete variable domain, with remaining parts taken from reference TRBV5-6 and TRBJ1-1, reads DAGVTQSPTHLIKTRGQQVTLRCSPKSGHDTVSWYQQALGQGPQFIFQYYEEEERQRGNFPDRFSGHQFPNYSSELNVNALLLGDSALYLCASRGHRGRNTEAFFGQGTRLTVV.

V usage is TRBV28 and J usage is TRBJ1-1; 9 bases are a match to TRBD1. This CDR3 is built from 16 residues. Trimming removed 2 bases from V and 5 bases from J; junction bases left unmatched: 9. Germline values: CDR1 MDHEN, CDR2 SYDVKM. The CDR3 region is CASSLPGQGWNTEAFF. The CDR3 coding sequence is TGTGCCAGCAGTTTACCGGGACAGGGATGGAATACTGAAGCTTTCTTT.

The chain is built from TRBV14 and TRBJ2-1; 9 bases agree with TRBD2. Germline values: CDR1 SGHDN, CDR2 FVKESK. The ends lost 7 bases at V and 0 bases at J; junction bases unmatched: 1. The CDR3 has 14 residues. This CDR3 is CASKLAGSYNEQFF. CDR3 sequence (DNA): TGTGCCAGCAAACTAGCGGGCTCCTACAATGAGCAGTTCTTC.

This clone showed up just a few times. J is TRBJ2-7 and V is TRBV7-2; 11 bases are a match to TRBD1. Germline V lookup: CDR1 SGHTA, CDR2 FQGNSA. The V and J ends lost 2 bases and 6 bases, in that order; junction bases with no gene match: 9. The length of the CDR3 is 16 residues. The CDR3 region is CASSLFRGQGVGEQYF. In DNA form, the CDR3 reads TGTGCCAGCAGCTTATTCCGGGGACAGGGGGTAGGCGAGCAGTACTTC. The full variable domain, its missing parts supplied by reference TRBV7-2 and TRBJ2-7, is GAGVSQSPSNKVTEKGKDVELRCDPISGHTALYWYRQSLGQGLEFLIYFQGNSAPDKSGLPSDRFSAERTGGSVSTLTIQRTQQEDSAVYLCASSLFRGQGVGEQYFGPGTRLTVT.

The genes are TRBV18 and TRBJ2-5; TRBD1 might be the D (6 bases). The better agreement between TRBJ2-7 and the DNA end casts doubt on the J call. The CDR3 sequence is 16 residues long. Germline CDR1 and CDR2: KGHSH and LQKENI. CDR3 nucleotide sequence: TGTGCCAGCTCACCAATAACAGGGAGAGGCTCCTACGAGCAGTACTTC. It translates to CASSPITGRGSYEQYF.

This chain connects TRBV7-9 to TRBJ1-3; D is possibly TRBD1 (6 bases). Trimming took 1 base from V and 5 from J, leaving 15 bases between them. CDR3 size: 16 residues. The V gene's germline CDR1 is SEHNR and CDR2 FQNEAQ (reference sequence). CDR3 region: CASSLESTGPRNTIYF. CDR3 nucleotides: TGTGCCAGCAGCTTAGAGTCCACAGGGCCAAGAAACACCATATATTTT.

The chain has TRBV11-1 and TRBJ2-2; perhaps TRBD1 as D (6 bases). In germline, CDR1 is SGHAT, CDR2 FQDESV (reference sequence). This CDR3 region has 13 residues. Trimming took off 3 bases at V and 6 bases at J, with 8 bases between the two ends. CDR3 bases: TGTGCCAGCAGCTTCTCAGGGGCCGGGGAGCTGTTTTTT. This gives the protein CASSFSGAGELFF.

CDR3 amino acids: CASSQDRGLAGDTQYF. Here the CDR3 DNA reads TGTGCCAGCAGCCAAGATCGGGGGCTAGCGGGAGATACGCAGTATTTT. The rearrangement links TRBV14 to TRBJ2-3, with 8 bases that match TRBD2. Germline assignment: CDR1 SGHDN and CDR2 FVKESK. Losses at the gene ends were 0 bases for V and 5 bases for J; bases not matched to a gene: 7. This CDR3 spans 16 amino acids.

This clone was detected only once. V is TRBV6-6 and J is TRBJ2-1, with 7 bases fitting TRBD1. CDR3 length: 14 amino acids. V was pared by 7 bases and J by 5 bases, with 8 bases of the junction left unmatched. Germline V gene sequence: CDR1 MNHNY, CDR2 SVGAGI (reference sequence). In nucleotides, the CDR3 is TGTGCCAGCAACCATCTCCAGGGGGACAATGAGCAGTTCTTC. Translating it yields CASNHLQGDNEQFF.

The J gene is TRBJ1-1, the V gene TRBV7-3; D uncertain. The V and J ends lost 2 bases and 0 bases respectively, with 4 bases between them. The germline V gene has CDR1 SGHTA and CDR2 FQGTGA. The CDR3 covers 13 residues. The CDR3, as DNA: TGTGCCAGCAGCTTATCAGTGAACACTGAAGCTTTCTTT. Protein sequence: CASSLSVNTEAFF.

J is TRBJ2-7 and V is TRBV10-3; no clear D gene. This CDR3 contains 12 residues. Germline CDR1 and CDR2: ENHRY and SYGVKD. Between the trimmed V and J ends, which lost 1 base and 6 bases, there was a span of 7 bases. This CDR3 reads CAISEYSVEQYF. CDR3 bases: TGTGCCATCAGTGAGTACTCGGTCGAGCAGTACTTC.

This clone was counted between two and nine times. The chain combines TRBV30 with TRBJ1-4; possibly TRBD1 for D (5 bases). Trimming pared 4 bases from V and 7 bases from J, leaving 16 bases between. The CDR3 is made up of 14 amino acids. Germline loops: CDR1 GTSNPN, CDR2 SVGIG (reference sequence). In DNA form, the CDR3 reads TGTGCCTGGAAAAACGGACCGGGGGTTGAAAAACTGTTTTTT. It codes for CAWKNGPGVEKLFF.

CDR3 region: CSSGAEYNEQFF. The CDR3 DNA follows: TGCTCCTCTGGGGCCGAATACAATGAGCAGTTCTTC. The chain uses TRBV29-1 and TRBJ2-1; a weak D match, TRBD1 (5 bases). CDR1 and CDR2 (germline): SQVTM, ANQGSEA. This CDR3 has 12 amino acids.